This T cell receptor beta chain is drawn from a study of T cell changes during pregnancy in multiple sclerosis. The method was immunoSEQ multiplex PCR; TCRdb's version includes in-frame clones alone and lacks a portion of them. In the table there are fewer than 70,000 clones, about nine tenths of which are singletons. Per the germline V gene, CDR1 is SGHRS and CDR2 is YFSETQ. V gave up 0 bases and J gave up 3 bases, with 9 bases separating them. The CDR3 spans 14 residues. The source was peripheral blood, collected in the first trimester of pregnancy. The clonotype originates from a female donor with multiple sclerosis, enrolled in a pregnancy study. V and J are TRBV5-1 and TRBJ1-1, with D possibly TRBD1 on 6 matching bases. CDR3 sequence: CASSLARGYTEAFF. CDR3 nucleotide sequence: TGCGCCAGCAGCTTGGCTAGGGGGTACACTGAAGCTTTCTTT.